This passage covers 5 T cell receptor beta chains from one sample sequenced in a study of T cell changes during pregnancy in multiple sclerosis. Profiled with immunoSEQ multiplex PCR; TCRdb holds only in-frame clones, not every one. The sample shows 45,000 to 60,000 clones, 92% of them seen only once. This specimen consisted of CD4+ T cells from peripheral blood mononuclear cells, obtained after pregnancy. The receptors here all came from a female donor in good health, enrolled as a control in a pregnancy study.

The CDR3 nucleotides are TGTGCCAGCAGTTTAACGACCGGGACAGGAACAACCCTTAGCACAGATACGCAGTATTTT. Translating it yields CASSLTTGTGTTLSTDTQYF. The rearrangement uses TRBV27 and TRBJ2-3; 8 positions match TRBD1. Germline-derived CDR1 and CDR2 are MNHEY and SMNVEV (reference sequence). The CDR3 length is 20 residues. Trimming took 2 bases from V and 0 from J; bases not matched to a gene: 16.

This chain uses TRBV11-1 with TRBJ2-3, with a weak D call TRBD2 (5 bases). The ends were cut back, 6 bases at V and 2 bases at J, with 15 bases in the middle. The CDR3 is made up of 15 amino acids. Germline values: CDR1 SGHAT, CDR2 FQDESV (reference sequence). CDR3 in DNA: TGTGCCAGCAGACATCCGGGGTGGGACACAGATACGCAGTATTTT. Protein: CASRHPGWDTDTQYF.

V is TRBV7-8 and J is TRBJ1-6; D not certain. The CDR3 has 16 amino acids. V was cut by 1 base and J by 2 bases, with 9 bases left in between. Looked up from germline, CDR1 is SGHVS and CDR2 is FQNEAQ. The CDR3 DNA sequence: TGTGCCAGCAGCTTAGTGCCAGGAACCTATAATTCACCCCTCCACTTT. This translates into CASSLVPGTYNSPLHF. The variable domain in full, completed from reference TRBV7-8 and TRBJ1-6, reads GAGVSQSPRYKVAKRGQDVALRCDPISGHVSLFWYQQALGQGPEFLTYFQNEAQLDKSGLPSDRFFAERPEGSVSTLKIQRTQQEDSAVYLCASSLVPGTYNSPLHFGNGTRLTVT.

V and J are TRBV11-2 and TRBJ1-3; D is undetermined. The CDR3 loop spans 16 amino acids. V gave up 6 bases and J gave up 0 bases, with 15 bases separating them. Germline assignment: CDR1 SGHAT and CDR2 FQNNGV. CDR3 sequence: CASRLLRGRSGNTIYF. As DNA, the CDR3 is TGTGCCAGCAGGCTTCTTCGTGGCCGCTCTGGAAACACCATATATTTT.

The chain couples TRBV30 to TRBJ1-1; possible D gene TRBD1, 5 bases. This CDR3 comprises 16 residues. Trimming cost V 2 bases and J 8 bases, with 24 bases left between them. Germline loops: CDR1 GTSNPN, CDR2 SVGIG (reference sequence). This chain's CDR3 is CAWSLMGPDSNPEAFF. For the CDR3, the DNA is TGTGCCTGGAGTTTAATGGGGCCAGACTCCAATCCGGAAGCTTTCTTT.